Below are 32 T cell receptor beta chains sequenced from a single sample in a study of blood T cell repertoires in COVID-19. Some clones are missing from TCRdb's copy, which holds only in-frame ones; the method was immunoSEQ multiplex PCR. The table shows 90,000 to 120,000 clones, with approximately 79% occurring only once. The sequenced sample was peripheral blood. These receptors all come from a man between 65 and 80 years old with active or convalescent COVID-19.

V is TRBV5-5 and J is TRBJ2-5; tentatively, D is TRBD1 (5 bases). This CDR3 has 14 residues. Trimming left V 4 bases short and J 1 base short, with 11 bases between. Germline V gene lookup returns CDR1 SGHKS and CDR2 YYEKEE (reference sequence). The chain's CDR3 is CASSPPGAQETQYF. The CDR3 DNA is TGTGCCAGCAGCCCCCCTGGGGCCCAAGAGACCCAGTACTTC.

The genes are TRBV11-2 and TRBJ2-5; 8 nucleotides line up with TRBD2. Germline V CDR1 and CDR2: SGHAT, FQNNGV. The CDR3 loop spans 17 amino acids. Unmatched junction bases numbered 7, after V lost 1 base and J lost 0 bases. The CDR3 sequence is CASSLARRGGYQETQYF. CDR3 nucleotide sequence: TGTGCCAGCAGCTTAGCCCGGCGCGGGGGGTACCAAGAGACCCAGTACTTC.

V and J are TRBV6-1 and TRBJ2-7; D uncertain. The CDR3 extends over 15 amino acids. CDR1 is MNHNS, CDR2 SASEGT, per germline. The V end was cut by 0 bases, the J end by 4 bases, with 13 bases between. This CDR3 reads CASSEANQAFYEQYF. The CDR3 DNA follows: TGTGCCAGCAGTGAAGCGAATCAGGCCTTTTACGAGCAGTACTTC.

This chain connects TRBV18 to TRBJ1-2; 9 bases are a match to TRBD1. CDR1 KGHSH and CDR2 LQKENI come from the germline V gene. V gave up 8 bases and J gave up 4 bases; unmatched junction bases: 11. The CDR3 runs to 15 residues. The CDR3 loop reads CASTYGQGRTYGYTF. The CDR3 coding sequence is TGTGCCAGCACATACGGACAGGGGAGGACCTATGGCTACACCTTC.

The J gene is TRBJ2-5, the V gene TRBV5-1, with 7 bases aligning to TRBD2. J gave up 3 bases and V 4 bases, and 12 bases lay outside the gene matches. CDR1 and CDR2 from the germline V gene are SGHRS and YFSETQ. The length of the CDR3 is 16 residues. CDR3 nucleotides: TGCGCCAGCAGCCCCCGGGGGGAGTTTCGAGAAGAGACCCAGTACTTC. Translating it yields CASSPRGEFREETQYF.

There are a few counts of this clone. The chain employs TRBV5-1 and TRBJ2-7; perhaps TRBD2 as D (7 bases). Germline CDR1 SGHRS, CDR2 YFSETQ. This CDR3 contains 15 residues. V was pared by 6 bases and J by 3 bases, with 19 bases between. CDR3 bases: TGCGCCAGCACTCCCGGAGGGGGGGCCCACTACGAGCAGTACTTC. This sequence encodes CASTPGGGAHYEQYF.

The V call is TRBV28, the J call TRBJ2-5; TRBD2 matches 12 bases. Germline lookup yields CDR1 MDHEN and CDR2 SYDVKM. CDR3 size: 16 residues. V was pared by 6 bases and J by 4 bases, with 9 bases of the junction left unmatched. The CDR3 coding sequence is TGTGCCAGCAGACTCCAGACTAGCGGGAGCACAGAGACCCAGTACTTC. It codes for CASRLQTSGSTETQYF.

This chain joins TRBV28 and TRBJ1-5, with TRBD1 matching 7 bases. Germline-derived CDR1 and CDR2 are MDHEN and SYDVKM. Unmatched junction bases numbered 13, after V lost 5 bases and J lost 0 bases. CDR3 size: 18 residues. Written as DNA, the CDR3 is TGTGCCAGCAGTCCCCGGGGACAGCTCCCAGATAGCAATCAGCCCCAGCATTTT. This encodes CASSPRGQLPDSNQPQHF.

The CDR3 bases are TGTGCCTGGAGAACAAACGGGGAGCTGTTTTTT. Translation: CAWRTNGELFF. The V call is TRBV30, the J call TRBJ2-2; no clear D gene. The CDR3 spans 11 residues. V was trimmed by 3 bases and J by 7 bases, leaving 6 bases between them. CDR1 and CDR2 (germline): GTSNPN, SVGIG (reference sequence).

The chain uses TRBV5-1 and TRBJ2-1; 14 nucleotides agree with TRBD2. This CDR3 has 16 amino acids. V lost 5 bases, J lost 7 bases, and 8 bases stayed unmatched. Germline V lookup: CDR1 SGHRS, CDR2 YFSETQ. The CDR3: CASSRPGLAGVNEQFF. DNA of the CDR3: TGCGCCAGCAGTCGACCGGGACTAGCGGGAGTAAATGAGCAGTTCTTC.

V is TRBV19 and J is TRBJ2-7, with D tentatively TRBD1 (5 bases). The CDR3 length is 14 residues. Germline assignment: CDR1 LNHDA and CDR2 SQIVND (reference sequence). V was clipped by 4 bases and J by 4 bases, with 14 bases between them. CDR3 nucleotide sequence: TGTGCCAGTAGTACCACGACAGCTATATACGAGCAGTACTTC. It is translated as CASSTTTAIYEQYF.

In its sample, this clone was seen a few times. For the CDR3, the DNA is TGTGCCAGCAGTTGGGGGCAGGGTGGTGAAAAACTGTTTTTT. It encodes CASSWGQGGEKLFF. V usage is TRBV6-5 and J usage is TRBJ1-4; possible D gene TRBD1, 6 bases. From germline, CDR1 is MNHEY and CDR2 SVGAGI. Between the trimmed V and J ends, which lost 4 bases and 7 bases, there was a span of 13 bases. The CDR3 runs 14 residues.

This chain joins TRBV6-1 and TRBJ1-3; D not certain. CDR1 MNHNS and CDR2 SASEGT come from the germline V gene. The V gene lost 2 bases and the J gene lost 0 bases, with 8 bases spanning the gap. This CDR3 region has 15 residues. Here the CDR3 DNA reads TGTGCCAGCAGTGAAACGGTGTTCTCTGGAAACACCATATATTTT. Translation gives CASSETVFSGNTIYF.

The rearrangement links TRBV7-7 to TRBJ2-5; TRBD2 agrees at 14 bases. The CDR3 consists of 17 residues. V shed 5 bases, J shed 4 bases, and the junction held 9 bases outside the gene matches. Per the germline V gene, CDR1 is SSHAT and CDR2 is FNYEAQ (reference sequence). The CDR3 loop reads CASSPGLAGVLLETQYF. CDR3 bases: TGTGCCAGCAGCCCGGGACTAGCGGGAGTTCTATTAGAGACCCAGTACTTC.

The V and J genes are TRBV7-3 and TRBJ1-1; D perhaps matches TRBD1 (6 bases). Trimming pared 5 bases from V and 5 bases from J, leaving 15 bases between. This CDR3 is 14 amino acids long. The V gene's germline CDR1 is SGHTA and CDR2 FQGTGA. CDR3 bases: TGTGCCAGCAGCCTAAGGTACAGGGAGACTGAAGCTTTCTTT. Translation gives CASSLRYRETEAFF.

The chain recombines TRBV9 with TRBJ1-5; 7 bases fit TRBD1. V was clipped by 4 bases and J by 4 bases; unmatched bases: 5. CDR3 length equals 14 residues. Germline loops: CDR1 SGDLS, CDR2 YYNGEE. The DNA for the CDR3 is TGTGCCAGCAGCCCAGGGGGGATTAATCAGCCCCAGCATTTT. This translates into CASSPGGINQPQHF. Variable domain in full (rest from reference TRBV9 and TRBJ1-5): DSGVTQTPKHLITATGQRVTLRCSPRSGDLSVYWYQQSLDQGLQFLIQYYNGEERAKGNILERFSAQQFPDLHSELNLSSLELGDSALYFCASSPGGINQPQHFGDGTRLSIL.

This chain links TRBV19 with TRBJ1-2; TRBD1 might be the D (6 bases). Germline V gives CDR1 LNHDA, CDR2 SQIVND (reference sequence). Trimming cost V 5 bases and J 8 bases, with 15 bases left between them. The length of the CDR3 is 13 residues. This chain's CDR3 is CASSHKQGLGYTF. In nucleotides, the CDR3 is TGTGCCAGTAGTCACAAACAGGGATTGGGCTACACCTTC.

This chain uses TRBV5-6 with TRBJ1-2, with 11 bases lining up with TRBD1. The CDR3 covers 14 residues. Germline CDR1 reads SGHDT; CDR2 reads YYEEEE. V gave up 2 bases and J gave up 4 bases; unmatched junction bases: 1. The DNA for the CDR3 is TGTGCCAGCAGCTTAGGACAGGGGGCCTATGGCTACACCTTC. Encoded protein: CASSLGQGAYGYTF.

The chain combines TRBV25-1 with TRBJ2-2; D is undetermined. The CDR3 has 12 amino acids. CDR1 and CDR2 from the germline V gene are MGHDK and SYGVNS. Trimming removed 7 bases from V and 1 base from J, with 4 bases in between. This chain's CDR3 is CASTQNTGELFF. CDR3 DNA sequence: TGTGCCAGCACCCAGAACACCGGGGAGCTGTTTTTT.

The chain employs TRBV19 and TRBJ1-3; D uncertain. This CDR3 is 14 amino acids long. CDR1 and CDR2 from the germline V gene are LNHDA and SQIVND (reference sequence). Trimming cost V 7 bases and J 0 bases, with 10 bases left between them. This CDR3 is CASKRESSGNTIYF. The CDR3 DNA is TGTGCCAGTAAGCGGGAGAGCTCTGGAAACACCATATATTTT.

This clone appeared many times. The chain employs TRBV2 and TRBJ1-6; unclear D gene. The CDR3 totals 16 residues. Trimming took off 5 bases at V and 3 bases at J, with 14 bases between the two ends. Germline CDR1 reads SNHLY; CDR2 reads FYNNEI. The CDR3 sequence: CASSWRAVNYNSPLHF. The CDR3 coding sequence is TGTGCCAGCAGTTGGAGGGCTGTCAACTATAATTCACCCCTCCACTTT. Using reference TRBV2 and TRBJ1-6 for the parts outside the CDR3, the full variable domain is EPEVTQTPSHQVTQMGQEVILRCVPISNHLYFYWYRQILGQKVEFLVSFYNNEISEKSEIFDDQFSVERPDGSNFTLKIRSTKLEDSAMYFCASSWRAVNYNSPLHFGNGTRLTVT.

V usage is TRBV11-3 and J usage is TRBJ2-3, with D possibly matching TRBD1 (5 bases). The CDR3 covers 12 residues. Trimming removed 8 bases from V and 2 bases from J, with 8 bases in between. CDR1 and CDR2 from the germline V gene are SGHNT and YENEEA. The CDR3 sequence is CASSGATDTQYF. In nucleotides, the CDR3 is TGTGCCAGCTCTGGGGCCACAGATACGCAGTATTTT.

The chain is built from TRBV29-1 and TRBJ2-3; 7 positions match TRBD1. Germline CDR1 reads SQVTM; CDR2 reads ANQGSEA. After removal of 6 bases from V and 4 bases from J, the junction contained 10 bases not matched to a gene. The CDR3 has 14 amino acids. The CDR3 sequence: CSVNPKGTADTQYF. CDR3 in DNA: TGCAGCGTCAACCCTAAGGGGACAGCAGATACGCAGTATTTT.

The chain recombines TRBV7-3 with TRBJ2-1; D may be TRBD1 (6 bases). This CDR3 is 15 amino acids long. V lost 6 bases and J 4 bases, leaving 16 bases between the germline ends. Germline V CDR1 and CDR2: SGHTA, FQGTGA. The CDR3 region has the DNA TGTGCCAGCAGTCCAAACAGGGACCCATACAATGAGCAGTTCTTC. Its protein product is CASSPNRDPYNEQFF.

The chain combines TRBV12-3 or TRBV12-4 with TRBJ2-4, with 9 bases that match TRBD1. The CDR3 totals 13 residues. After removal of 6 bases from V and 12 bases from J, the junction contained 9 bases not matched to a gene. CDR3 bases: TGTGCCAGCAGGTCCGGGACAGGGTACCCTCAGTACTTC. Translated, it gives CASRSGTGYPQYF.

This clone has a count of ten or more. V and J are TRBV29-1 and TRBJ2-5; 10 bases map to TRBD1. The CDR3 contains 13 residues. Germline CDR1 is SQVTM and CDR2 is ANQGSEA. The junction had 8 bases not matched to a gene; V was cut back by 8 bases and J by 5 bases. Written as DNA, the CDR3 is TGCAGCTCCGGAGGACAGGGGGGGGAGACCCAGTACTTC. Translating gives CSSGGQGGETQYF.

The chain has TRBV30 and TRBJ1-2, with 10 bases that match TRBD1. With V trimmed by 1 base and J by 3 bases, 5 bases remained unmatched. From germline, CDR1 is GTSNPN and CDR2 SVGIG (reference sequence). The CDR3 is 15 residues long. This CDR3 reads CAWSAWGQGYYGYTF. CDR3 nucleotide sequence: TGTGCCTGGAGTGCCTGGGGACAGGGGTACTATGGCTACACCTTC. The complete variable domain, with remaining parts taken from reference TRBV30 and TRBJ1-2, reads SQTIHQWPATLVQPVGSPLSLECTVEGTSNPNLYWYRQAAGRGLQLLFYSVGIGQISSEVPQNLSASRPQDRQFILSSKKLLLSDSGFYLCAWSAWGQGYYGYTFGSGTRLTVV.

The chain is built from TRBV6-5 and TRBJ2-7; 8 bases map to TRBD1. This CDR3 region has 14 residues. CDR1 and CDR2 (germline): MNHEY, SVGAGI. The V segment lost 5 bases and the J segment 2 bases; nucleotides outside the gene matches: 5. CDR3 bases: TGTGCCAGCAGTCAATCGACAGGGGCCTACGAGCAGTACTTC. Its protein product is CASSQSTGAYEQYF.

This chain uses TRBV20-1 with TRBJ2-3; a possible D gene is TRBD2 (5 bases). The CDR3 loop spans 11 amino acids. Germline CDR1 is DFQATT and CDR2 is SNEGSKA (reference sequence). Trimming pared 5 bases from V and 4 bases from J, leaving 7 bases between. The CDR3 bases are TGCAGTGCTGGGAGCGCAGATACGCAGTATTTT. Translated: CSAGSADTQYF.

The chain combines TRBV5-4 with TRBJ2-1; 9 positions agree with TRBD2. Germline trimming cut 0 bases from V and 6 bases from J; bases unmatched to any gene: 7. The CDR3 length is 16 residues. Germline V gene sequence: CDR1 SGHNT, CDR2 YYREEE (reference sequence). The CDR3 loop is CASSLGGAGGINEQFF. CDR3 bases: TGTGCCAGCAGCTTGGGTGGCGCGGGAGGGATCAATGAGCAGTTCTTC. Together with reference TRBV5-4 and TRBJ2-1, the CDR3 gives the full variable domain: ETGVTQSPTHLIKTRGQQVTLRCSSQSGHNTVSWYQQALGQGPQFIFQYYREEENGRGNFPPRFSGLQFPNYSSELNVNALELDDSALYLCASSLGGAGGINEQFFGPGTRLTVL.

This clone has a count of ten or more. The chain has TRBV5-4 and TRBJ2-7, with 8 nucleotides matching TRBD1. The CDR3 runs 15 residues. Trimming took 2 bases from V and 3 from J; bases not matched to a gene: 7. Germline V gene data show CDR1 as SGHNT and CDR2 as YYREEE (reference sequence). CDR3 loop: CASSLPGTGIYEQYF. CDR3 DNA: TGTGCCAGCAGCTTACCCGGGACAGGTATCTACGAGCAGTACTTC. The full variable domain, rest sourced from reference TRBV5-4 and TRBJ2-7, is ETGVTQSPTHLIKTRGQQVTLRCSSQSGHNTVSWYQQALGQGPQFIFQYYREEENGRGNFPPRFSGLQFPNYSSELNVNALELDDSALYLCASSLPGTGIYEQYFGPGTRLTVT.

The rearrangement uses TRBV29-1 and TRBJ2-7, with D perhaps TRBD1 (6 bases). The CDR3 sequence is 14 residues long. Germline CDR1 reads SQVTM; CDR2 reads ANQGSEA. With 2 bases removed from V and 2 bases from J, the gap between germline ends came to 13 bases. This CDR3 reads CSVEKPGQPYEQYF. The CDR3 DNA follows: TGCAGCGTTGAAAAACCCGGACAGCCCTACGAGCAGTACTTC.